This T cell receptor beta chain stems from a study of OX40 agonist ivuxolimab in advanced cancers. Broader study findings: No antigen was identified for the clonally expanded peripheral T cells.

Germline V gives CDR1 MNHEY, CDR2 SMNVEV (reference sequence). There are 12 residues in the CDR3. Trimming took 5 bases from V and 3 from J, leaving 8 bases between them. Clones were read by immunoSEQ multiplex PCR, and TCRdb kept only the in-frame ones, dropping some. The profile shows some 55,000 clones, roughly 83% of them singletons. Note on this clone: Antigen: not known.

The source of this sequence is an adult with an advanced solid tumor such as melanoma, head and neck, liver or kidney cancer. This material consisted of CD4+ or CD8+ T cells sorted from blood, taken in a trial of the OX40 agonist ivuxolimab. This chain links TRBV27 with TRBJ2-7; tentatively, D is TRBD1 (6 bases). The CDR3 DNA sequence: TGTGCCAGCAGTATGACAGGCTACGAGCAGTACTTC. As protein: CASSMTGYEQYF.